Listed below are T cell receptor beta chains from one sample, sequenced in a study of T cells in Graves' hyperthyroidism and ophthalmopathy. TCRdb processed the multiplex PCR reads anew with MiXCR; each CDR3 protein has one entry. The data hold about 250,000 distinct CDR3 sequences, with about 20% observed a single time. The specimen sequenced was blood. The source is a man aged 25 to 40 with Graves' ophthalmopathy. The CDR3 runs from the conserved cysteine through the conserved F or W. The D gene is left open where the match is weak. For some rows the clone size is stated as once, few or many, or as a class when expanded; others skip it.

V	J	size	D	DNA	CDR3
TRBV11-2	TRBJ2-7	many	.	TGTGCCAGCAGCGGCCCCTACGAGCAGTACTTC	CASSGPYEQYF
TRBV20-1	TRBJ2-1	many	TRBD2	TGCAGTGCTAGATCGGGGGGAACACCTACTAGCGGGAGGGTCTCGGATGAGCAGTTCTTC	CSARSGGTPTSGRVSDEQFF
TRBV27	TRBJ1-2	many	.	TGTGCCAGCAGTCCGGACCCATTCATGGGCTATGGCTACACCTTC	CASSPDPFMGYGYTF
TRBV5-5	TRBJ2-1	many	.	TGTGCCAGCAGCTTTGTGCCCGTGGCGCCGAATGAGCAGTTCTTC	CASSFVPVAPNEQFF
TRBV27	TRBJ2-2	once	TRBD2	TGTGCCAGCAGTTTATCGGCTAGCGGGTACACCGGGGAGCTGTTTTTT	CASSLSASGYTGELFF
TRBV29-1	TRBJ2-5	.	.	TGCAGCGTTGAAGATCGGGCAGGGTGGACCCAGTACTTC	CSVEDRAGWTQYF
TRBV3-1	TRBJ2-7	.	.	TGTGCCAGCAGCCTAAGAGCAGGGTCTGTGGGCGAGCAGTACTTC	CASSLRAGSVGEQYF
TRBV20-1	TRBJ1-2	.	.	TGCAGTGCTAGAAACAGGGAAGCTAACTATGGCTACACCTTC	CSARNREANYGYTF
TRBV10-2	TRBJ2-2	.	.	TGCGCCAGCAAGGAGGGGAACACCGGGGAGCTGTTTTTT	CASKEGNTGELFF
TRBV3-1	TRBJ2-1	.	.	TGTGCCAGCAGCCAAATGTATGAGCAGTTCTTC	CASSQMYEQFF
TRBV11-1	TRBJ2-1	many	.	TGTGCCAGCAGCTTAGTGCGATGGAATGAGCAGTTCTTC	CASSLVRWNEQFF
TRBV6-2/TRBV6-3	TRBJ2-3	.	.	TGTGCCAGCAACGCGAGGGCAACTAGCACAGATACGCAGTATTTT	CASNARATSTDTQYF
TRBV12-3/TRBV12-4	TRBJ1-5	many	.	TGTGCCAGCAGTTTAGGGGGTCAGCGTCAGCCCCAGCATTTT	CASSLGGQRQPQHF
TRBV27	TRBJ2-7	.	TRBD2	TGTGCCAGCAGGACCGGACTAGCGTTTAACTACGAGCAGTACTTC	CASRTGLAFNYEQYF
TRBV20-1	TRBJ1-2	.	.	TGCAGTGCTGAACAGGGTTGGTATGGCTACACCTTC	CSAEQGWYGYTF
TRBV10-3	TRBJ1-1	.	.	TGTGCCATCAACGGACCAGGGAACACTGAAGCTTTCTTT	CAINGPGNTEAFF
TRBV7-6	TRBJ2-7	once	TRBD2	TGTGCCAGCAGCTTAGTGGCGGGAGATCCCCACGAGCAGTACTTC	CASSLVAGDPHEQYF
TRBV7-3	TRBJ2-3	.	TRBD1	TGTGCCAGCAGCCCAGGGACAGGGGAGATGGATACGCAGTATTTT	CASSPGTGEMDTQYF
TRBV2	TRBJ1-1	.	.	TGTGCCAGCGGGGTAGGGGGTAGTTGGACTGAAGCTTTCTTT	CASGVGGSWTEAFF
TRBV12-3/TRBV12-4	TRBJ1-2	few	.	TGTGCCAGCAGTTTCTGGGGGGCGGATGGCTACACCTTC	CASSFWGADGYTF
TRBV7-8	TRBJ2-7	.	.	TGTGCCAGCAGCTCAAGTGGGACAACCTACGAGCAGTACTTC	CASSSSGTTYEQYF
TRBV7-6	TRBJ2-2	.	.	TGTGCCAGCAGCCTCGGGACCTATACTAGGGAGCTGTTTTTT	CASSLGTYTRELFF
TRBV12-3/TRBV12-4	TRBJ2-5	.	.	TGTGCCAGCAGTCTGGACATCCAAGAGACCCAGTACTTC	CASSLDIQETQYF
TRBV7-9	TRBJ2-7	few	.	TGTGCCAGCAGCAAAACCGGGACACCCTCCTACGAGCAGTACTTC	CASSKTGTPSYEQYF
TRBV18	TRBJ1-4	.	.	TGTGCCAGCTCACCTGCGAGATCAACTAATGAAAAACTGTTTTTT	CASSPARSTNEKLFF
TRBV13	TRBJ2-3	few	TRBD2	TGTGCCAGCAGGACTAGCGGTTCAGATACGCAGTATTTT	CASRTSGSDTQYF
TRBV20-1	TRBJ2-5	few	TRBD2	TGCAGTGCTACCTTGGCGGGAGGTGGGGGGGTCCAAGAGACCCAGTACTTC	CSATLAGGGGVQETQYF
TRBV7-9	TRBJ2-5	few	.	TGTGCCAGCAGCTTAAGAAGCATCCCGCCGTACCAAGAGACCCAGTACTTC	CASSLRSIPPYQETQYF
TRBV12-3/TRBV12-4	TRBJ1-2	few	.	TGTGCCAGCAGGAAAGACAGGATCGCCGGCTACACCTTC	CASRKDRIAGYTF
TRBV2	TRBJ1-1	few	.	TGTGCCAGAGACGGAGGTGAAGCTTTCTTT	CARDGGEAFF
TRBV27	TRBJ2-1	few	.	TGTGCCAGCAGTTTACTAGTACCTTCGGGTAATGAGCAGTTCTTC	CASSLLVPSGNEQFF
TRBV5-1	TRBJ2-7	few	.	TGCGCCAGCAGCCCCCTTCACAAGACGTCTGCCTACGAGCAGTACTTC	CASSPLHKTSAYEQYF
TRBV6-2/TRBV6-3	TRBJ2-5	.	TRBD2	TGTGCCAGCAGTCTTTTTGCGGGAGGAGAGACCCAGTACTTC	CASSLFAGGETQYF
TRBV20-1	TRBJ2-3	.	TRBD2	TGCAGTGCTGGGACTAGCGGATCTAGCACAGATACGCAGTATTTT	CSAGTSGSSTDTQYF
TRBV3-1	TRBJ1-1	many	.	TGTGCCAGCAGCCAAGGCGTAGGCAGGGAAGGGACTGAAGCTTTCTTT	CASSQGVGREGTEAFF
TRBV12-5	TRBJ2-3	few	.	TGTGCTAGTGGTTTGGGACGGAACACAGATACGCAGTATTTT	CASGLGRNTDTQYF
TRBV28	TRBJ1-2	many	.	TGTGCCAGCAGTTCCAGGAACTATGGCTACACCTTC	CASSSRNYGYTF
TRBV5-1	TRBJ2-1	few	TRBD2	TGCGCCAGCAGCTTGTTCGCGGGAGGGCCGGGCAATGAGCAGTTCTTC	CASSLFAGGPGNEQFF
TRBV2	TRBJ2-1	many	.	TGTGCCAGCACCACCCTGGAGACTATAGACAATGAGCAGTTCTTC	CASTTLETIDNEQFF
TRBV7-3	TRBJ2-3	many	TRBD2	TGTGCCAGCAGCTTAATAGCGGGCTCCCACACAGATACGCAGTATTTT	CASSLIAGSHTDTQYF
TRBV7-9	TRBJ2-1	many	.	TGTGCCAGCAGCTTAGATCGGGAGAGGAGGAATGAGCAGTTCTTC	CASSLDRERRNEQFF
TRBV11-2	TRBJ2-2	few	TRBD2	TGTGCCAGCAGCGCTAGCGGGAGGGCGTCCGGGGAGCTGTTTTTT	CASSASGRASGELFF
TRBV11-2	TRBJ2-5	.	.	TGTGCCAGCAGACAGTTGACAACGGAGACCCAGTACTTC	CASRQLTTETQYF
TRBV6-1	TRBJ1-1	.	.	TGTGCCCTAAGTAGGGGGATGAACACTGAAGCTTTCTTT	CALSRGMNTEAFF
TRBV5-5	TRBJ1-5	few	.	TGTGCCAGCAGGGGGAAATTTTACGTGAACCAGCATTTT	CASRGKFYVNQHF
TRBV24-1	TRBJ2-6	.	.	TGTGCCACCAGTGAGGGGTACAGCTCTGGGGCCAACGTCCTGACTTTC	CATSEGYSSGANVLTF
TRBV28	TRBJ2-1	many	TRBD2	TGTGCCAGCAGAGGAGGGCTAGCGGGGTACAATGAGCAGTTCTTC	CASRGGLAGYNEQFF
TRBV7-9	TRBJ1-2	many	.	TGTGCCAGCAGCTCAACCCAGGGGGGCTACACCTTC	CASSSTQGGYTF
TRBV7-3	TRBJ2-2	many	.	TGTGCCAGCAGCCCTGGACTTAGATACACCGGGGAGCTGTTTTTT	CASSPGLRYTGELFF
TRBV4-1	TRBJ2-7	.	.	TGCGCCAGCAGCCAAGGAGTTACTACCGAGCAGTACTTC	CASSQGVTTEQYF
TRBV2	TRBJ2-7	.	.	TGTGCCAGCTGGGACTTCGAGTACGAGCAGTACTTC	CASWDFEYEQYF
TRBV29-1	TRBJ1-1	many	TRBD1	TGCAGCGTCGAAATGGACAGGAGGGTCACTGAAGCTTTCTTT	CSVEMDRRVTEAFF
TRBV6-1	TRBJ2-5	.	.	TGTGCCAGCGCCCCAGGGATTCAACGGGATGGGTACTTC	CASAPGIQRDGYF
TRBV12-3/TRBV12-4	TRBJ2-7	.	TRBD1	TGTGCCAGCAGTTTAGAGGCCGGGACAGACAGACTCTACGAGCAGTACTTC	CASSLEAGTDRLYEQYF